The next 13 T cell receptor beta chains were all read from a single sample in a study of cytomegalovirus exposure and HLA in healthy donors. TCRdb's table, derived via immunoSEQ multiplex PCR, lists solely in-frame clones and lacks some. Among 170,000 or so clones listed, 75% to 90% were seen once. Sequenced input: PBMCs. These receptors came from a man aged 18 to 30 in good health and CMV-seropositive.

In regard to this clone: One junction end does not reproduce the germline sequence, and a read error may be involved. In nucleotides, the CDR3 is TGTGCCAGCAGCTTAGATTACATTGAGCAGTTCTTC. Its translation is CASSLDYIEQFF. This chain uses TRBV7-9 with TRBJ2-1, with D unresolved. This CDR3 has 12 residues. CDR1 and CDR2 (germline): SEHNR, FQNEAQ (reference sequence).

The chain carries TRBV5-1 and TRBJ2-2; D is undetermined. Germline values: CDR1 SGHRS, CDR2 YFSETQ. V was trimmed by 0 bases and J by 1 base, leaving 7 bases between them. The CDR3 runs to 15 residues. CDR3 bases: TGCGCCAGCAGCTTGGGAACTGGGAACACCGGGGAGCTGTTTTTT. Translated, it gives CASSLGTGNTGELFF.

This chain uses TRBV9 with TRBJ1-1; 8 bases fit TRBD1. Trimming cost V 0 bases and J 5 bases; bases outside gene matches: 9. In germline, CDR1 is SGDLS, CDR2 YYNGEE. This CDR3 spans 16 amino acids. CDR3 protein: CASSVGGQGDLTEAFF. CDR3 DNA sequence: TGTGCCAGCAGCGTAGGAGGACAGGGCGATTTAACTGAAGCTTTCTTT. Full variable domain (remainder filled in from reference TRBV9 and TRBJ1-1): DSGVTQTPKHLITATGQRVTLRCSPRSGDLSVYWYQQSLDQGLQFLIQYYNGEERAKGNILERFSAQQFPDLHSELNLSSLELGDSALYFCASSVGGQGDLTEAFFGQGTRLTVV.

On this clone itself: The sample carries other DNA sequences with the same CDR3. CDR3 DNA: TGCGCCAGCAGCTTGGGACAGGGGGCATACGAGCAGTACTTC. Its protein product is CASSLGQGAYEQYF. The V call is TRBV5-1, the J call TRBJ2-7; TRBD1 matches 10 bases. The V gene end was trimmed by 0 bases and the J gene end by 4 bases; junction bases not matched to a gene: 1. Germline CDR1 SGHRS, CDR2 YFSETQ. This CDR3 has 14 amino acids.

This chain links TRBV5-1 with TRBJ2-3, with 8 bases matching TRBD1. Trimming cost V 4 bases and J 2 bases; bases outside gene matches: 6. This CDR3 contains 15 residues. Per germline, CDR1 SGHRS and CDR2 YFSETQ. CDR3 sequence reads: CASSLRTGSTDTQYF. The CDR3 nucleotides are TGCGCCAGCAGCCTTAGGACAGGGTCCACAGATACGCAGTATTTT.

The rearrangement joins TRBV4-2 to TRBJ2-7; 10 nucleotides agree with TRBD2. Losses at the gene ends were 4 bases for V and 5 bases for J; bases not matched to a gene: 11. Germline-derived CDR1 and CDR2 are LGHNA and YNFKEQ. The CDR3 runs to 16 residues. The CDR3 nucleotides are TGTGCCAGCAGCCCCTATTCTAGCGGGGGAGGGAACGAGCAGTACTTC. Encoded protein: CASSPYSSGGGNEQYF.

The gene calls are TRBV9 and TRBJ2-3, with D possibly TRBD1 on 7 matching bases. The CDR3 extends over 15 amino acids. The germline V gene encodes CDR1 SGDLS and CDR2 YYNGEE. V gave up 5 bases and J gave up 3 bases, with 16 bases separating them. CDR3 loop: CASSYGGTATDTQYF. In DNA form, the CDR3 reads TGTGCCAGCAGTTACGGCGGGACAGCGACAGATACGCAGTATTTT.

The gene calls are TRBV28 and TRBJ2-1; 7 bases are a match to TRBD2. Germline V gene sequence: CDR1 MDHEN, CDR2 SYDVKM. There are 16 residues in the CDR3. The V gene end was trimmed by 1 base and the J gene end by 6 bases; junction bases not matched to a gene: 9. Here the CDR3 reads CASSLLVAGVINEQFF. The CDR3 DNA sequence: TGTGCCAGCAGTTTATTAGTCGCGGGAGTAATCAATGAGCAGTTCTTC.

This clone was recorded once. The chain combines TRBV7-9 with TRBJ2-3, with TRBD2 matching 13 bases. The CDR3 has 16 amino acids. Germline CDR1 SEHNR, CDR2 FQNEAQ (reference sequence). V was clipped by 1 base and J by 10 bases; unmatched bases: 8. CDR3 amino acids: CASSLGGLAGRSPQYF. CDR3 DNA sequence: TGTGCCAGCAGCTTAGGGGGACTAGCGGGGCGTAGTCCGCAGTATTTT.

The chain couples TRBV4-1 to TRBJ1-4, with D uncertain. CDR3 length: 14 amino acids. Deletions cut 1 base from V and 7 bases from J, with 10 bases between. In germline, CDR1 is MGHRA, CDR2 YSYEKL. The CDR3 protein is CASSQALYLEKLFF. CDR3 sequence (DNA): TGCGCCAGCAGCCAAGCTCTCTATCTTGAAAAACTGTTTTTT.

V is TRBV9 and J is TRBJ2-1, with 11 bases that match TRBD2. This CDR3 is built from 15 residues. CDR1 and CDR2 (germline): SGDLS, YYNGEE. Trimming at V came to 3 bases and at J to 4 bases, leaving 3 bases not matched to a gene. The CDR3 coding sequence is TGTGCCAGCAGCGCGACTAGCGGGGTTTACAATGAGCAGTTCTTC. As protein: CASSATSGVYNEQFF. The entire variable domain, with the rest obtained from reference TRBV9 and TRBJ2-1, is as follows: DSGVTQTPKHLITATGQRVTLRCSPRSGDLSVYWYQQSLDQGLQFLIQYYNGEERAKGNILERFSAQQFPDLHSELNLSSLELGDSALYFCASSATSGVYNEQFFGPGTRLTVL.

This chain connects TRBV4-1 to TRBJ1-1; no definite D call. The germline V gene encodes CDR1 MGHRA and CDR2 YSYEKL. The CDR3 consists of 15 residues. V was trimmed by 2 bases and J by 3 bases, leaving 13 bases between them. The CDR3 loop is CASSQLATPDTEAFF. Here the CDR3 DNA reads TGCGCCAGCAGCCAACTCGCCACCCCGGACACTGAAGCTTTCTTT.

CDR3 loop: CASSEVVLTQYF. Here the CDR3 DNA reads TGTGCCAGCAGTGAAGTGGTACTTACGCAGTATTTT. The V call is TRBV2, the J call TRBJ2-3; D is unresolved. Germline V CDR1 and CDR2: SNHLY, FYNNEI. This CDR3 contains 12 residues. Trimming shortened V by 1 base and J by 8 bases, and 7 bases separated the two germline ends.